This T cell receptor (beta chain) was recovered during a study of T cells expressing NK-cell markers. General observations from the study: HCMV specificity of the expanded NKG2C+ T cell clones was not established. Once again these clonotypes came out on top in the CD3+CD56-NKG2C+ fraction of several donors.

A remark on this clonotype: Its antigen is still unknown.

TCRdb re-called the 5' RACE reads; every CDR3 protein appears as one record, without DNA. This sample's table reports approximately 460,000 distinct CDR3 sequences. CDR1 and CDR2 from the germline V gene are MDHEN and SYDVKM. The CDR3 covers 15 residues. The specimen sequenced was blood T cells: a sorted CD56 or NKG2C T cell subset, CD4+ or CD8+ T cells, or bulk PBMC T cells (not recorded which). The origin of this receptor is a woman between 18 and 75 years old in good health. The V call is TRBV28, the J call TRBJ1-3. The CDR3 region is CASSSTQSSGNTIYF. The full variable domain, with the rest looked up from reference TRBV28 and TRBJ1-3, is DVKVTQSSRYLVKRTGEKVFLECVQDMDHENMFWYRQDPGLGLRLIYFSYDVKMKEKGDIPEGYSVSREKKERFSLILESASTNQTSMYLCASSSTQSSGNTIYFGEGSWLTVV.